This entry describes one TCR beta chain. Its antigen remains unknown. The CDR3 is 15 residues long. V was clipped by 2 bases and J by 0 bases, with 8 bases between them. Germline V lookup: CDR1 SGHRS, CDR2 YFSETQ. The sample is drawn from a study of CD8 T cells in ankylosing spondylitis. Notes on the study in general: What seemed typical of ankylosing spondylitis blood was a TCR beta motif built from roughly 8 highly homologous variants.

TCRdb used MiXCR to reprocess the 5' RACE reads, holding one entry per CDR3 protein. The table has a few hundred thousand distinct CDR3 sequences, under 25% seen once. Sequencing was performed on blood, either unsorted or a sorted T cell fraction (not recorded which). This clonotype was obtained from a male donor with ankylosing spondylitis. The chain joins TRBV5-1 to TRBJ2-2; TRBD1 is a possible D gene (6 bases). Here the CDR3 reads CASSFRDTNTGELFF. The DNA for the CDR3 is TGCGCCAGCAGCTTCAGGGACACGAACACCGGGGAGCTGTTTTTT.